This record looks at one T cell receptor (beta chain) sequence and its context. Its antigen is not identified. Incorporated into the TCR beta cDNA libraries were unique molecular identifiers, which served to reduce PCR and sequencing biases. Once roughly 0.95 to 10 million T cells were used, hundreds of thousands of cDNA molecules resulted. Each CDR3 protein is one row after TCRdb ran MiXCR on the PCR reads. The table includes a few hundred thousand distinct CDR3 sequences, 40% to 55% detected once. This specimen comes from a study of post-analysis software for immune sequencing data. The CDR3 has 18 amino acids. In germline, CDR1 is DFQATT, CDR2 SNEGSKA (reference sequence). Unmatched junction bases numbered 10, after V lost 1 base and J lost 5 bases. Study-level findings and limits: Elevated frequency relative to controls characterized several TRBV segments in patients, TRBV5-6, TRBV5-1 and TRBV20-1 among them.

The chain combines TRBV20-1 with TRBJ2-1; TRBD2 agrees at 14 bases. Sequencing was carried out using blood. The receptor was isolated from a girl aged 5 to 17 with multiple sclerosis. The CDR3 coding sequence is TGCAGTGCTAGAGGACTAGCGGGAGGGCCCATCCTCCACAATGAGCAGTTCTTC. Translation: CSARGLAGGPILHNEQFF.